This TCR beta chain is drawn from a study of regulatory T cells in long-lasting Graves disease. General study points: Newly diagnosed Graves' patients exceeded persistent ones in TCR diversity.

The length of the CDR3 is 15 residues. Per germline, CDR1 MDHEN and CDR2 SYDVKM. The ends lost 6 bases at V and 10 bases at J; junction bases unmatched: 12. This clonotype was picked up many times. Its antigen is not identified. To make TCR beta libraries, researchers used iRepertoire HTBI primers and Arm-PCR of CDR3 regions. TCRdb redid the calling of the multiplex PCR reads with MiXCR, one entry per CDR3 protein. The data show around 400,000 distinct CDR3 sequences, 20% to 25% seen once. The sample's time point: persistent/refractory GD, antithyroid drugs over 5 years with positive TRAb. Making the TCR library involved RNA that had been extracted from PBMCs.

This rearrangement joins TRBV28 to TRBJ1-4, with 9 bases lining up with TRBD1. Sequencing was performed on peripheral blood mononuclear cells (PBMCs), taken when the disease was refractory, from a patient treated with antithyroid drugs. This clonotype originated in a woman aged 40 to 50 with Graves disease. The CDR3 loop is CASSRIGTGFRKLFF. CDR3 sequence (DNA): TGTGCCAGCAGCCGAATCGGGACAGGGTTTCGAAAACTGTTTTTT. Combining the CDR3 with reference TRBV28 and TRBJ1-4 gives the whole variable domain DVKVTQSSRYLVKRTGEKVFLECVQDMDHENMFWYRQDPGLGLRLIYFSYDVKMKEKGDIPEGYSVSREKKERFSLILESASTNQTSMYLCASSRIGTGFRKLFFGSGTQLSVL.